This T cell receptor beta chain was obtained from a study of beta chain features in type 1 diabetes. General study findings and limits: Moderately but significantly shorter TCRB CDR3s were found in Type 1 diabetes patients in all four CD4+ subsets.

V shed 3 bases, J shed 6 bases, and the junction held 6 bases outside the gene matches. Germline-derived CDR1 and CDR2 are SGDLS and YYNGEE. The CDR3 length is 14 residues. A few counts support this clone. Its antigen is still unknown. Every bit of the isolated RNA underwent reverse transcription, so sequencing read expressed TCRB transcripts. Only in-frame clones appear in the TCRdb table, and some are missing; sequencing was by immunoSEQ multiplex PCR. The repertoire holds around 260,000 clones, 20% seen once, with more than 0.025% in the top ten. The sequenced sample was naive CD4+ T cells from blood. The receptor comes from a woman in her 40s with type 1 diabetes. This rearrangement joins TRBV9 to TRBJ2-7, with TRBD1 matching over 10 bases. In DNA form, the CDR3 reads TGTGCCAGCAGCGGCGGACAGGGGGAGGCCGAGCAGTACTTC. It is translated as CASSGGQGEAEQYF.